This TCR beta chain was retrieved from a study of shared clonotypes between healthy human individuals. Study conclusions and caveats: The naive CD4 repertoires of several donors were compared, and approximately 4.7% of clonotypes were shared.

A remark on this clone: Its matching antigen is unknown.

Several immunoSEQ plates received, in even portions, the genomic DNA of each subset. Produced via immunoSEQ multiplex PCR; TCRdb's table is partial and in-frame only. The data hold under 1,100,000 clones, with more than 65% observed a single time. Healthy and HIV-negative, the adult donors had no recent acute infections or vaccinations. The CDR3 loop spans 13 amino acids. Germline CDR1 and CDR2: SNHLY and FYNNEI. Trimming took off 9 bases at V and 8 bases at J, with 14 bases between the two ends. The gene calls are TRBV2 and TRBJ1-6; possible D gene TRBD1, 6 bases. Sequenced material: memory CD4+ T cells sorted from blood. Subset specified: CD45RA-negative fraction. The sequence was collected from a man younger than 35 in good health. The CDR3 DNA is TGTGCCAGGGGGGGGCAGACCTATTCACCCCTCCACTTT. It codes for CARGGQTYSPLHF.